The 18 T cell receptor beta chains below all came from one sample that was sequenced in a study of blood T cell repertoires in COVID-19. The protocol was immunoSEQ multiplex PCR, while the TCRdb copy is restricted to in-frame clones and leaves out a portion. Among some 70,000 clones listed, approximately 90% were seen once. The sample taken for sequencing was peripheral blood. These receptors originate from a woman older than 75 with active COVID-19.

V and J are TRBV7-6 and TRBJ2-6; perhaps TRBD1 as D (5 bases). CDR3 length equals 16 residues. The germline gives CDR1 SGHVS, CDR2 FNYEAQ. V gave up 3 bases and J gave up 2 bases, with 11 bases separating them. In DNA, the CDR3 is TGTGCCAGCAGCTTGCAGGGTTTCGCTGGGGCCAACGTCCTGACTTTC. Residues: CASSLQGFAGANVLTF.

As to this clone: One junction end does not reproduce the germline sequence, and a read error may be involved. This chain joins TRBV2 and TRBJ1-2; TRBD1 agrees at 9 bases. This CDR3 has 13 residues. Germline assignment: CDR1 SNHLY and CDR2 FYNNEI. Written as DNA, the CDR3 is TGTGCCAGCAGTGAAGAATCCGGGACAGGGTGCATCTTC. Its translation: CASSEESGTGCIF.

V is TRBV7-2 and J is TRBJ2-3; 11 bases match TRBD2. V gave up 5 bases and J gave up 3 bases; unmatched junction bases: 4. The germline gives CDR1 SGHTA, CDR2 FQGNSA. CDR3 length: 15 residues. CDR3 amino acids: CASSRGLAVTDTQYF. CDR3 coding DNA: TGTGCCAGCAGCCGGGGACTAGCGGTGACAGATACGCAGTATTTT.

This chain connects TRBV15 to TRBJ1-2; possibly TRBD1 for D (6 bases). The V end lost 0 bases, the J end lost 3 bases, and 11 bases lay between the germline ends. Germline lookup yields CDR1 LNHNV and CDR2 YYDKDF (reference sequence). The length of the CDR3 is 15 residues. CDR3 sequence: CATSREGRGYYGYTF. CDR3 nucleotides: TGTGCCACCAGCAGAGAGGGCAGGGGTTACTATGGCTACACCTTC.

The chain couples TRBV19 to TRBJ1-5; no clear D. V lost 2 bases to trimming and J lost 0 bases, with 5 bases between them. This CDR3 region has 14 residues. Germline-derived CDR1 and CDR2 are LNHDA and SQIVND (reference sequence). The CDR3 protein is CASSISISNQPQHF. CDR3 coding DNA: TGTGCCAGTAGTATATCAATTAGCAATCAGCCCCAGCATTTT.

This clone was seen a single time. The chain uses TRBV18 and TRBJ2-1; D unresolved. Deletions cut 3 bases from V and 2 bases from J, with 8 bases between. This CDR3 has 14 residues. Germline values: CDR1 KGHSH, CDR2 LQKENI. The CDR3 spells CASSPLAAYNEQFF. The CDR3 DNA follows: TGTGCCAGCTCACCGTTGGCGGCCTACAATGAGCAGTTCTTC.

The chain couples TRBV27 to TRBJ2-1; TRBD1 matches at 8 bases. Germline-derived CDR1 and CDR2 are MNHEY and SMNVEV (reference sequence). This CDR3 is 18 amino acids long. J gave up 0 bases and V 1 base, and 8 bases lay outside the gene matches. The CDR3 DNA sequence: TGTGCCAGCAGTTTATACCCCCCCAGGGGGCTCTCCTACAATGAGCAGTTCTTC. The encoded protein is CASSLYPPRGLSYNEQFF.

This clone appeared a few times. This chain joins TRBV28 and TRBJ1-6; 11 nucleotides line up with TRBD1. This CDR3 spans 16 amino acids. The V segment lost 7 bases and the J segment 7 bases; nucleotides outside the gene matches: 9. CDR1 MDHEN and CDR2 SYDVKM come from the germline V gene. This chain's CDR3 is CASISNRDRGNSPLHF. In DNA, the CDR3 is TGTGCCAGCATTTCTAACCGGGACAGGGGGAATTCACCCCTCCACTTT.

The chain combines TRBV19 with TRBJ2-7; D not certain. CDR1 is LNHDA, CDR2 SQIVND, per germline (reference sequence). Trimming removed 3 bases from V and 1 base from J, with 13 bases in between. This CDR3 has 15 amino acids. The CDR3 DNA reads as TGTGCCAGTAGTATCGGCGCCCTAGGTTCCTACGAGCAGTACTTC. This codes for CASSIGALGSYEQYF.

In this sample, this clone turned up once. The chain employs TRBV28 and TRBJ1-1, with TRBD1 as a possible D gene (6 bases). The V end lost 3 bases, the J end lost 4 bases, and 12 bases lay between the germline ends. Germline values: CDR1 MDHEN, CDR2 SYDVKM. The CDR3 sequence is 14 residues long. CDR3 nucleotide sequence: TGTGCCAGCAGTTTCCAGGGGATCCGCACTGAAGCTTTCTTT. It codes for CASSFQGIRTEAFF.

The rearrangement uses TRBV6-5 and TRBJ1-1, with D possibly matching TRBD1 (6 bases). Germline loops: CDR1 MNHEY, CDR2 SVGAGI. Trimming stripped 6 bases from V and 8 bases from J, with 19 bases between. CDR3 length equals 14 residues. The CDR3 DNA is TGTGCCAGCAGGCCACTGGACAGACTGCCGGAAGCTTTCTTT. Encoded protein: CASRPLDRLPEAFF.

The chain links TRBV7-2 to TRBJ1-2; D uncertain. Looked up from germline, CDR1 is SGHTA and CDR2 is FQGNSA. V was shortened by 10 bases and J by 2 bases, with 20 bases between the two germline ends. This CDR3 is 15 amino acids long. Written as DNA, the CDR3 is TGTGCCACTCCTCAGAGGACTCGGAACAACTATGGCTACACCTTC. It yields the protein CATPQRTRNNYGYTF.

In the case of this clone: One end of the junction is discordant with germline, which a read error may explain. The rearrangement uses TRBV5-1 and TRBJ1-1; D not resolved. CDR3 length: 15 residues. Germline V gene data show CDR1 as SGHRS and CDR2 as YFSETQ. The CDR3 loop is CASSSLISENAEAFF. The CDR3 DNA follows: TGCGCCAGCAGCTCGTTAATTTCCGAGAACGCTGAAGCTTTCTTT.

The chain uses TRBV11-2 and TRBJ2-2; 10 bases are a match to TRBD2. The trim removed 8 bases at V and 6 bases at J, leaving 9 bases unmatched. The CDR3 length is 15 residues. The germline gives CDR1 SGHAT, CDR2 FQNNGV. The CDR3 region is CASSRGLAGAGELFF. DNA of the CDR3: TGTGCCAGCTCACGGGGGCTAGCGGGAGCCGGGGAGCTGTTTTTT.

The chain carries TRBV24-1 and TRBJ2-2; perhaps TRBD1 as D (6 bases). The CDR3 totals 13 residues. The V gene's germline CDR1 is KGHDR and CDR2 SFDVKD. With 7 bases removed from V and 3 bases from J, the gap between germline ends came to 8 bases. CDR3 residues: CATRNRDTGELFF. The CDR3 nucleotides read TGTGCCACCAGGAACAGGGACACCGGGGAGCTGTTTTTT.

This clone showed up just once. The V and J genes are TRBV11-3 and TRBJ2-1, with 14 positions matching TRBD2. This CDR3 has 16 residues. J was trimmed by 9 bases and V by 1 base; bases with no gene match: 5. CDR1 SGHNT and CDR2 YENEEA come from the germline V gene. CDR3 region: CASSLGGLAGEGEQFF. For the CDR3, the DNA is TGTGCCAGCAGCTTAGGGGGACTAGCGGGAGAGGGTGAGCAGTTCTTC.

This clone has a single count. The chain recombines TRBV15 with TRBJ1-4, with a possible D match to TRBD1 (6 bases). V gave up 5 bases and J gave up 5 bases, with 15 bases separating them. The CDR3 consists of 15 residues. The germline gives CDR1 LNHNV, CDR2 YYDKDF (reference sequence). The CDR3 sequence: CATSLGGDNNEKLFF. CDR3 DNA: TGTGCCACCAGCTTAGGGGGGGACAACAATGAAAAACTGTTTTTT.

The J gene is TRBJ1-5, the V gene TRBV14, with 7 bases that match TRBD1. The CDR3 contains 20 residues. The V gene end was trimmed by 4 bases and the J gene end by 0 bases; junction bases not matched to a gene: 18. Germline CDR1 is SGHDN and CDR2 is FVKESK. The CDR3: CASSRTATGKTPFSNQPQHF. The CDR3 DNA reads as TGTGCCAGCAGCCGTACCGCGACAGGGAAGACACCTTTTAGCAATCAGCCCCAGCATTTT.